This entry lists 30 T cell receptor beta chains sequenced from one sample in a study of shared clonotypes between healthy human individuals. Produced via immunoSEQ multiplex PCR; TCRdb's table is partial and in-frame only. The data show 550,000 to 600,000 clones, around 76% seen once. Specimen: PBMCs. Receptors originate from a woman between 40 and 50 years old in good health. Some clones in this sample may be carry-over from other donors' samples.

This clone showed up just once. Other DNA sequences of this sample code for an identical CDR3. This chain connects TRBV11-2 to TRBJ2-1; 7 positions agree with TRBD2. Germline CDR1 and CDR2: SGHAT and FQNNGV. With V trimmed by 2 bases and J by 4 bases, 5 bases remained unmatched. The CDR3 totals 15 residues. The CDR3, as DNA: TGTGCCAGCAGCTTAAGTGCGGGAGTTTACAATGAGCAGTTCTTC. Its protein product is CASSLSAGVYNEQFF.

The chain couples TRBV10-3 to TRBJ1-1, with D perhaps matching TRBD1 (5 bases). Germline CDR1 reads ENHRY; CDR2 reads SYGVKD. This CDR3 region has 16 residues. V was clipped by 6 bases and J by 6 bases, with 23 bases between them. The DNA for the CDR3 is TGTGCCATCAGGCCCAAGATGGCGTGGGGCCTCCCTGAAGCTTTCTTT. Translated, it gives CAIRPKMAWGLPEAFF.

Notes on this clone: Other DNA sequences in this specimen translate into the identical CDR3. The CDR3 DNA reads TGTGCCAGCAGGGGCCTGCGGGATCAATCCCACGAGCAGTACTTC. The encoded protein is CASRGLRDQSHEQYF. V gene TRBV2 combines with J gene TRBJ2-7, with TRBD2 as a possible D gene (6 bases). CDR1 and CDR2 (germline): SNHLY, FYNNEI. CDR3 length: 15 residues. V lost 6 bases, J lost 5 bases, and 20 bases lay in between. Variable domain in full (rest from reference TRBV2 and TRBJ2-7): EPEVTQTPSHQVTQMGQEVILRCVPISNHLYFYWYRQILGQKVEFLVSFYNNEISEKSEIFDDQFSVERPDGSNFTLKIRSTKLEDSAMYFCASRGLRDQSHEQYFGPGTRLTVT.

This chain links TRBV9 with TRBJ2-1; the match to TRBD2 covers 8 bases. Germline assignment: CDR1 SGDLS and CDR2 YYNGEE. The CDR3 consists of 15 residues. V was clipped by 0 bases and J by 5 bases; unmatched bases: 4. CDR3 sequence reads: CASSVGREGNNEQFF. CDR3 sequence (DNA): TGTGCCAGCAGCGTAGGACGGGAGGGGAACAATGAGCAGTTCTTC.

The chain is built from TRBV7-3 and TRBJ2-1; D is perhaps TRBD2 (5 bases). This CDR3 comprises 15 residues. Per the germline V gene, CDR1 is SGHTA and CDR2 is FQGTGA. As DNA, the CDR3 is TGTGCAAGTCTCGCTAGCCCCCAAACTTACAATGAGCAGTTCTTC. This codes for CASLASPQTYNEQFF.

This clone was picked up a small number of times. The gene calls are TRBV19 and TRBJ1-5; tentative D call: TRBD1 (5 bases). CDR1 is LNHDA and CDR2 is SQIVND in the germline V gene (reference sequence). There are 15 residues in the CDR3. Trimming took 3 bases from V and 6 from J, leaving 15 bases between them. The CDR3 DNA follows: TGTGCCAGTAGTATGGGTGGGCAGGGCGGTCAGCCCCAGCATTTT. This translates into CASSMGGQGGQPQHF.

The chain uses TRBV7-3 and TRBJ1-1; no clear D gene. V was shortened by 4 bases and J by 7 bases, with 7 bases between the two germline ends. Germline CDR1 is SGHTA and CDR2 is FQGTGA. CDR3 length: 11 residues. DNA of the CDR3: TGTGCCAGCAGCTCCGAGGTTGAAGCTTTCTTT. It codes for CASSSEVEAFF.

This rearrangement joins TRBV2 to TRBJ2-1; TRBD2 matches 15 bases. Unmatched junction bases numbered 7, after V lost 5 bases and J lost 8 bases. The germline V gene has CDR1 SNHLY and CDR2 FYNNEI. CDR3 length equals 16 residues. This CDR3 is CASSRTSGRARDEQFF. CDR3 in DNA: TGTGCCAGCAGTCGGACTAGCGGGAGGGCCAGAGATGAGCAGTTCTTC.

There are a few counts of this clone. The chain carries TRBV6-1 and TRBJ2-1, with D unresolved. Germline V CDR1 and CDR2: MNHNS, SASEGT. CDR3 length equals 14 residues. Trimming cost V 6 bases and J 0 bases, with 9 bases left between them. CDR3 residues: CASSEESSYNEQFF. CDR3 coding DNA: TGTGCCAGCAGCGAGGAGAGCTCCTACAATGAGCAGTTCTTC.

In the case of this clone: Additional DNA sequences in this sample encode the identical CDR3. The J gene is TRBJ2-2, the V gene TRBV11-2; the match to TRBD2 covers 9 bases. This CDR3 is 15 amino acids long. CDR1 SGHAT and CDR2 FQNNGV come from the germline V gene. With V trimmed by 1 base and J by 5 bases, 2 bases remained unmatched. This CDR3 is CASSLGLAGTGELFF. The CDR3 DNA reads TGTGCCAGCAGCTTAGGGCTAGCGGGAACCGGGGAGCTGTTTTTT.

V gene TRBV29-1 combines with J gene TRBJ1-1; maybe TRBD1 (5 bases). Germline V gene data show CDR1 as SQVTM and CDR2 as ANQGSEA. Deletions cut 4 bases from V and 3 bases from J, with 12 bases between. The CDR3 contains 13 residues. DNA of the CDR3: TGCAGCGTTGTATGGGGACGGGACACTGAAGCTTTCTTT. It specifies CSVVWGRDTEAFF.

Details on this clone: A much larger clonotype is one base distant, so this may be a read error. Other DNA sequences from this sample encode an identical CDR3 as well. V and J are TRBV30 and TRBJ1-5, with D hard to call. The CDR3 is made up of 19 amino acids. Germline-derived CDR1 and CDR2 are GTSNPN and SVGIG (reference sequence). The CDR3 reads CAWSAMRHRGPRSNQPQHF. The CDR3 coding sequence is TGTGCCTGGAGTGCGATGAGACACCGCGGCCCTAGGAGCAACCAGCCCCAGCATTTT.

This clone was picked up many times. V and J are TRBV9 and TRBJ2-6, with 9 bases lining up with TRBD1. This CDR3 is 18 amino acids long. Germline CDR1 reads SGDLS; CDR2 reads YYNGEE. The trim removed 4 bases at V and 0 bases at J, leaving 8 bases unmatched. This CDR3 is CASSTATGGRSGANVLTF. In nucleotides, the CDR3 is TGTGCCAGCAGCACAGCGACAGGGGGTCGCTCTGGGGCCAACGTCCTGACTTTC.

This chain connects TRBV5-1 to TRBJ2-1, with D unclear. The germline gives CDR1 SGHRS, CDR2 YFSETQ. CDR3 size: 15 residues. Trimming took off 0 bases at V and 2 bases at J, with 9 bases between the two ends. In DNA, the CDR3 is TGCGCCAGCAGCTTGGGTGCTACGCCCTACAATGAGCAGTTCTTC. Protein product: CASSLGATPYNEQFF.

This clone appeared once. The chain carries TRBV15 and TRBJ2-4, with 8 bases lining up with TRBD2. The CDR3 length is 18 residues. V was pared by 0 bases and J by 4 bases, with 11 bases of the junction left unmatched. Looked up from germline, CDR1 is LNHNV and CDR2 is YYDKDF (reference sequence). As DNA, the CDR3 is TGTGCCACCAGCAGAGATCGGGTAACGGGAGGGCCTAAAAACATTCAGTACTTC. Translating it yields CATSRDRVTGGPKNIQYF.

The chain combines TRBV14 with TRBJ2-7; D gene unclear. V was shortened by 4 bases and J by 7 bases, with 14 bases between the two germline ends. The CDR3 sequence is 13 residues long. Germline values: CDR1 SGHDN, CDR2 FVKESK. The CDR3, as DNA: TGTGCCAGCAGCCCCCGGGTCGATGGAGAGCAGTACTTC. Protein sequence: CASSPRVDGEQYF.

The chain is built from TRBV9 and TRBJ2-3; no clear D. The CDR3 has 14 amino acids. Trimming shortened V by 4 bases and J by 5 bases, and 14 bases separated the two germline ends. CDR1 is SGDLS and CDR2 is YYNGEE in the germline V gene. CDR3 region: CASSPPASVDTQYF. The CDR3 bases are TGTGCCAGCAGCCCCCCAGCGAGCGTAGATACGCAGTATTTT.

This clone occurred once. The chain uses TRBV7-2 and TRBJ1-4; TRBD1 agrees at 8 bases. This CDR3 contains 15 residues. Trimming cost V 2 bases and J 5 bases; bases outside gene matches: 4. CDR1 is SGHTA, CDR2 FQGNSA, per germline. CDR3 sequence reads: CASSLLGQENEKLFF. In DNA form, the CDR3 reads TGTGCCAGCAGCTTACTGGGACAGGAGAATGAAAAACTGTTTTTT.

The chain employs TRBV28 and TRBJ2-3, with 10 bases matching TRBD2. This CDR3 is built from 14 residues. With 5 bases clipped from V and 5 bases from J, the junction kept 4 bases outside the gene matches. CDR1 MDHEN and CDR2 SYDVKM come from the germline V gene. The CDR3 region is CASSRLAGRDTQYF. For the CDR3, the DNA is TGTGCCAGCAGTAGACTAGCGGGCCGAGATACGCAGTATTTT. The variable domain in full, completed from reference TRBV28 and TRBJ2-3, reads DVKVTQSSRYLVKRTGEKVFLECVQDMDHENMFWYRQDPGLGLRLIYFSYDVKMKEKGDIPEGYSVSREKKERFSLILESASTNQTSMYLCASSRLAGRDTQYFGPGTRLTVL.

Here the CDR3 DNA reads TGTGCCAGCACATTTCAAGCGGGAGACCGTCAAGAGACCCAGTACTTC. It yields the protein CASTFQAGDRQETQYF. The chain recombines TRBV7-8 with TRBJ2-5; 8 positions match TRBD2. Trimming removed 7 bases from V and 2 bases from J; junction bases left unmatched: 12. The CDR3 runs 16 residues. Germline lookup yields CDR1 SGHVS and CDR2 FQNEAQ.

This sequence joins TRBV5-1 and TRBJ2-2, with a possible D match to TRBD2 (6 bases). The V gene's germline CDR1 is SGHRS and CDR2 YFSETQ. The CDR3 spans 17 residues. The V and J ends lost 4 bases and 2 bases respectively, with 18 bases between them. CDR3 nucleotides: TGCGCCAGCAGCGGTGGTGGTAGCGGAGGAAACACCGGGGAGCTGTTTTTT. Translating gives CASSGGGSGGNTGELFF.

J is TRBJ1-4 and V is TRBV6-6; possible D gene TRBD1, 5 bases. Per germline, CDR1 MNHNY and CDR2 SVGAGI (reference sequence). V lost 6 bases and J lost 0, with 11 bases in between. This CDR3 spans 15 amino acids. The CDR3: CASRGTFTTNEKLFF. CDR3 bases: TGTGCCAGCAGAGGGACTTTTACAACTAATGAAAAACTGTTTTTT.

Written as DNA, the CDR3 is TGTGCCAGCTCACCAGATCTTATCTACGAGCAGTACTTC. Protein: CASSPDLIYEQYF. V is TRBV18 and J is TRBJ2-7; no firm D call. The CDR3 sequence is 13 residues long. Per the germline V gene, CDR1 is KGHSH and CDR2 is LQKENI. Between the trimmed V and J ends, which lost 2 bases and 3 bases, there was a span of 8 bases.

V and J are TRBV25-1 and TRBJ1-5; 7 bases fit TRBD1. Germline V gene sequence: CDR1 MGHDK, CDR2 SYGVNS. V lost 4 bases and J lost 5; bases outside the gene matches: 5. The CDR3 extends over 14 amino acids. The DNA for the CDR3 is TGTGCCAGCAGTGGGCAGGGGGGTCATCAGCCCCAGCATTTT. Translating gives CASSGQGGHQPQHF. Full variable domain (outside the CDR3, taken from reference TRBV25-1 and TRBJ1-5): EADIYQTPRYLVIGTGKKITLECSQTMGHDKMYWYQQDPGMELHLIHYSYGVNSTEKGDLSSESTVSRIRTEHFPLTLESARPSHTSQYLCASSGQGGHQPQHFGDGTRLSIL.

This clone was seen a handful of times. A far bigger clonotype differs at one base, so this is likely a read error. This same CDR3 is encoded by further DNA sequences in the sample. The J gene is TRBJ1-1, the V gene TRBV19, with D possibly TRBD1 on 5 matching bases. The CDR3 extends over 15 amino acids. Germline V lookup: CDR1 LNHDA, CDR2 SQIVND (reference sequence). The DNA of the CDR3 is TGTGCAAGTAGTATTTCGGGCAGGGTGAACACTGAAGCTTTCTTT. This encodes CASSISGRVNTEAFF.

In its sample, this clone was seen once. The rearrangement joins TRBV30 to TRBJ2-2; D call uncertain. The CDR3 runs to 11 residues. From germline, CDR1 is GTSNPN and CDR2 SVGIG (reference sequence). CDR3 residues: CASLSAGELFF. The CDR3 nucleotides are TGTGCTTCTTTATCCGCCGGGGAGCTGTTTTTT.

This clone was observed a few times. The chain has TRBV19 and TRBJ2-4; tentatively, D is TRBD1 (6 bases). Germline V lookup: CDR1 LNHDA, CDR2 SQIVND (reference sequence). V shed 5 bases and J shed 0 bases, with 11 bases lying between them. The CDR3 is 15 amino acids. The CDR3 loop is CASSPQGLAKNIQYF. CDR3 bases: TGTGCCAGTAGTCCCCAGGGGTTAGCCAAAAACATTCAGTACTTC. Variable domain in full (rest from reference TRBV19 and TRBJ2-4): DGGITQSPKYLFRKEGQNVTLSCEQNLNHDAMYWYRQDPGQGLRLIYYSQIVNDFQKGDIAEGYSVSREKKESFPLTVTSAQKNPTAFYLCASSPQGLAKNIQYFGAGTRLSVL.

V gene TRBV7-2 combines with J gene TRBJ1-2; TRBD1 might be the D (5 bases). Germline V gene lookup returns CDR1 SGHTA and CDR2 FQGNSA. This CDR3 region has 16 residues. Trimming left V 3 bases short and J 2 bases short, with 16 bases between. As DNA, the CDR3 is TGTGCCAGCAGCTTTAGTCTCGGGGCCACAAACTATGGCTACACCTTC. Its translation is CASSFSLGATNYGYTF.

V gene TRBV7-3 combines with J gene TRBJ2-7, with D possibly matching TRBD2 (5 bases). This CDR3 contains 13 residues. Trimming cost V 0 bases and J 6 bases, with 9 bases left between them. Germline V gene sequence: CDR1 SGHTA, CDR2 FQGTGA. In DNA form, the CDR3 reads TGTGCCAGCAGCTTAACGGGGAGAGGCGAGCAGTACTTC. As protein: CASSLTGRGEQYF.

CDR3 loop: CSVAQSFSGANVLTF. CDR3 nucleotide sequence: TGCAGCGTTGCCCAGAGTTTCTCTGGGGCCAACGTCCTGACTTTC. V is TRBV29-1 and J is TRBJ2-6; D is undetermined. Trimming shortened V by 4 bases and J by 0 bases, and 10 bases separated the two germline ends. Germline loops: CDR1 SQVTM, CDR2 ANQGSEA. The CDR3 loop spans 15 amino acids.